This paragraph reports one T cell receptor beta chain. This record comes from a study of blood T cell repertoires in COVID-19. Germline V CDR1 and CDR2: SGHRS, YFSETQ. This CDR3 is 13 amino acids long. The ends lost 8 bases at V and 5 bases at J; junction bases unmatched: 8. The table came from immunoSEQ multiplex PCR; TCRdb's copy has only in-frame clones and leaves some out. This table has around 100,000 clones, less than 90% appearing once. The sequenced sample was peripheral blood. The chain recombines TRBV5-1 with TRBJ2-5; 8 nucleotides match TRBD1. The source of this sequence is a human donor in a cohort sampled during active COVID-19. The CDR3 DNA is TGCGCCAGTACTACAGGGGGTGGGGAGACCCAGTACTTC. It specifies CASTTGGGETQYF. The full variable domain, its missing parts supplied by reference TRBV5-1 and TRBJ2-5, is KAGVTQTPRYLIKTRGQQVTLSCSPISGHRSVSWYQQTPGQGLQFLFEYFSETQRNKGNFPGRFSGRQFSNSRSEMNVSTLELGDSALYLCASTTGGGETQYFGPGTRLLVL.